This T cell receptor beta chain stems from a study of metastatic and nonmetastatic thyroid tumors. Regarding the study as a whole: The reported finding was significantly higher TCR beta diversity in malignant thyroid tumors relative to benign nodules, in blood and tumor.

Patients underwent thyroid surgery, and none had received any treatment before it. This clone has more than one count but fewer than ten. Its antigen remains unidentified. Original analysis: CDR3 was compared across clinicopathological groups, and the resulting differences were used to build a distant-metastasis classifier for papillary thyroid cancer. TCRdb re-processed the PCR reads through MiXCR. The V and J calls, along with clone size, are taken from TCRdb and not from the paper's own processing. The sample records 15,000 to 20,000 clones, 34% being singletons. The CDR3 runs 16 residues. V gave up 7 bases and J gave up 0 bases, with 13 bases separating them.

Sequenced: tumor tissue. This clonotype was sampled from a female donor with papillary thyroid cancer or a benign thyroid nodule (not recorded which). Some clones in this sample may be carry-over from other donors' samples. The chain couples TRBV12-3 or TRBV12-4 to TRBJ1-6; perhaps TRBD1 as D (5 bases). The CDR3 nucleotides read TGTGCCAGCACTCCCCGGGGGAGCTCCTATAATTCACCCCTCCACTTT. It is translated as CASTPRGSSYNSPLHF.